This T cell receptor (beta chain) originates from a study of blood T cells in healthy people across ages. Regarding the study as a whole: There were more naive CD4+ cells and higher diversity in long-lived donors than in aged donors.

The CDR3 has 13 amino acids. The germline CDR1 and CDR2 sequences are MDHEN and SYDVKM. V dropped 4 bases and J dropped 15 bases, with 16 bases sitting between them. In regard to this clonotype: Its antigen is as yet unknown.

The use of a sample-barcoded 5' primer and a J-beta primer mix characterized a second PCR of roughly 7 to 11 cycles. TCRdb passed the 5' RACE reads through MiXCR, listing each CDR3 protein once. The data show 730,000 or so distinct CDR3 sequences, with roughly 43% seen just once and less than 25% held by the top ten. Input material: blood. V is TRBV28 and J is TRBJ2-6, with no clear D. This clonotype was sampled from a woman aged 55-70 years in good health. The CDR3 sequence is CASSYGDTWGLTF. The CDR3 bases are TGTGCCAGCAGTTACGGTGACACCTGGGGCCTGACTTTC.